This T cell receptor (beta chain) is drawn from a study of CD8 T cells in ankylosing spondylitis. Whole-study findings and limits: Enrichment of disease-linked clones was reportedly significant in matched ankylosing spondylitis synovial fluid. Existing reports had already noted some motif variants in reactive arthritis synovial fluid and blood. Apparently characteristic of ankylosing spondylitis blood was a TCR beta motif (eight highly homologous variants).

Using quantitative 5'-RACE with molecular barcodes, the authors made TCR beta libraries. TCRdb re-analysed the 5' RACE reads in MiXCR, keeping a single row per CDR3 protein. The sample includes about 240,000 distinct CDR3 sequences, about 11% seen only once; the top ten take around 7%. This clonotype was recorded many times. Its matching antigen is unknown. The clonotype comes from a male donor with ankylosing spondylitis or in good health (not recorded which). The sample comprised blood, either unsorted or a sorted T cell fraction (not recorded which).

CDR3 sequence (DNA): TGTGCCAGCAGCTTAGTAGGCAATCAGCCCCAGCATTTT. Translation: CASSLVGNQPQHF. The V call is TRBV9, the J call TRBJ1-5; D is unclear. Germline values: CDR1 SGDLS, CDR2 YYNGEE. Trimming took 4 bases from V and 2 from J, leaving 7 bases between them. The CDR3 consists of 13 residues.